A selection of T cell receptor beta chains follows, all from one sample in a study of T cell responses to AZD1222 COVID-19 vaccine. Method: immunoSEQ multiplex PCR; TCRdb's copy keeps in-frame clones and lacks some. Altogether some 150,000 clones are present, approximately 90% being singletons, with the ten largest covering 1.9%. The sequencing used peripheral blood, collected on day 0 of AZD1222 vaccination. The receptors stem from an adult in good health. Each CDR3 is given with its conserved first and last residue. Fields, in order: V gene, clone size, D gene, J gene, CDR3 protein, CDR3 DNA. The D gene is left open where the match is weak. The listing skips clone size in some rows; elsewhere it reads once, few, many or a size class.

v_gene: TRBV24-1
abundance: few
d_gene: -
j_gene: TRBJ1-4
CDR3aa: CATSAGSNEKLFF
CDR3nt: TGTGCCACCAGTGCAGGGAGTAATGAAAAACTGTTTTTT

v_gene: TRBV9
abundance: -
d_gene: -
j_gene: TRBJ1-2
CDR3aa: CASSVGVVGYGYTF
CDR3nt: TGTGCCAGCAGCGTAGGTGTAGTCGGGTATGGCTACACCTTC

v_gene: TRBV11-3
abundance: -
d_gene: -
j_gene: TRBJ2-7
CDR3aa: CASSIGAAYEQYF
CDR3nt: TGTGCCAGCAGCATAGGGGCGGCCTACGAGCAGTACTTC

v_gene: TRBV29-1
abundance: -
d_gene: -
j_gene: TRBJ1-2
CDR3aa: CSAPSGGIYTF
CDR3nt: TGCAGCGCGCCCAGCGGGGGCATTTACACCTTC

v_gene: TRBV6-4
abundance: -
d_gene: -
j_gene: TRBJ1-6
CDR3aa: CASTYDLDRGSSPLHF
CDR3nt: TGTGCCAGCACTTACGATTTGGACCGCGGGAGTTCACCCCTCCACTTT

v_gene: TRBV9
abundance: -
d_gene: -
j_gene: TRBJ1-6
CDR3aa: CASSGRQRYNSPLHF
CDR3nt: TGTGCCAGCAGCGGGCGACAGCGATATAATTCACCCCTCCACTTT

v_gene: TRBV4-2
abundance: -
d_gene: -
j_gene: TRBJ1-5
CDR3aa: CASSQRLSRNQPQHF
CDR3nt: TGTGCCAGCAGCCAAAGATTAAGCCGCAATCAGCCCCAGCATTTT

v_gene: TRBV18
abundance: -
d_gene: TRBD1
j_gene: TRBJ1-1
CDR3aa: CASSPTGTGQNTEAFF
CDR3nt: TGTGCCAGCTCACCGACAGGGACAGGTCAGAACACTGAAGCTTTCTTT

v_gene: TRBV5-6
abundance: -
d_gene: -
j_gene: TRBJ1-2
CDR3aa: CASIRGRANYGYTF
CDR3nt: TGTGCCAGCATTCGGGGCAGGGCGAACTATGGCTACACCTTC

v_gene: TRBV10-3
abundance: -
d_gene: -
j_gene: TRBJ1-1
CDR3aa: CAISPMGTEAFF
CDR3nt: TGTGCCATCAGCCCGATGGGTACTGAAGCTTTCTTT

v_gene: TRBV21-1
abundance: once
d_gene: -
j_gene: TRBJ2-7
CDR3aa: CASTPIEDSYEQYF
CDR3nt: TGTGCCAGCACCCCCATTGAGGACAGCTACGAGCAGTACTTC

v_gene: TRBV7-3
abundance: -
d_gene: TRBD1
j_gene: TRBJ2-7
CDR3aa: CASSPSGGSTYEQYF
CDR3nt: TGTGCCAGCAGCCCCTCAGGGGGCTCCACCTACGAGCAGTACTTC

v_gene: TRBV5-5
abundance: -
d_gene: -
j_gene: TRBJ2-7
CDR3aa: CASRVSYEQYF
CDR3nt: TGTGCCAGCAGAGTCAGCTACGAGCAGTACTTC

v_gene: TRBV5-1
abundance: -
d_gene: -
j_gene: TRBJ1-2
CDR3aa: CASSSPKGRASFNYGYTF
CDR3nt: TGCGCCAGCAGCTCCCCCAAAGGCAGGGCCTCTTTTAACTATGGCTACACCTTC

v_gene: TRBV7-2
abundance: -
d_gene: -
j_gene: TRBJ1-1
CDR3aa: CASTPMGAVTEAFF
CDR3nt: TGTGCCAGCACCCCTATGGGGGCGGTCACTGAAGCTTTCTTT

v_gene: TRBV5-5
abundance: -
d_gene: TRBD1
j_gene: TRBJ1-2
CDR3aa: CASSIGQGLNYGYTF
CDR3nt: TGTGCCAGCAGCATCGGACAGGGCCTTAACTATGGCTACACCTTC

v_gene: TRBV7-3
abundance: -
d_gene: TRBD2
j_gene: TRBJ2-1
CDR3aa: CASSFTSGAHNEQFF
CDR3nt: TGTGCCAGCAGCTTTACTAGCGGGGCACACAATGAGCAGTTCTTC

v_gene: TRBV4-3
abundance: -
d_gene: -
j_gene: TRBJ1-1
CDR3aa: CASSQGRALNTEAFF
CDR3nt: TGCGCCAGCAGTCAGGGGCGGGCGTTGAACACTGAAGCTTTCTTT

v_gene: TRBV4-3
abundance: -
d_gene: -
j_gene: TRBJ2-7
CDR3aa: CASSQDLRGVEQYF
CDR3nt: TGCGCCAGCAGCCAAGATCTGAGGGGGGTCGAGCAGTACTTC

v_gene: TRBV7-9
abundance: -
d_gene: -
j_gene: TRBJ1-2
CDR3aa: CASSLNRWEGNYGYTF
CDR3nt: TGTGCCAGCAGCTTAAACCGTTGGGAGGGGAACTATGGCTACACCTTC

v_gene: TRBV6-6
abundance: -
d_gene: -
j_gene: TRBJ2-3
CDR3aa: CASTRTDTQYF
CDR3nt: TGTGCCAGCACCCGCACAGATACGCAGTATTTT

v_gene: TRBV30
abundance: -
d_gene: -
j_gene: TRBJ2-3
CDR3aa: CAWSGDYRRTDTQYF
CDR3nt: TGTGCCTGGAGTGGTGACTACCGCCGCACAGATACGCAGTATTTT

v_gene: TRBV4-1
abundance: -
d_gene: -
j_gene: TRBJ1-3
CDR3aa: CASSQYRGQLSGNTIYF
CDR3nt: TGCGCCAGCAGCCAATATCGAGGACAGCTCTCTGGAAACACCATATATTTT

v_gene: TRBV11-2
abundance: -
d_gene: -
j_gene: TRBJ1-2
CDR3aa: CASSPPLANYGYTF
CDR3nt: TGTGCCAGCAGCCCCCCCTTGGCTAACTATGGCTACACCTTC

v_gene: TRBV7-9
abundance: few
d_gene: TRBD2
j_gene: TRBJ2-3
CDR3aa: CASSTSGAFTDTQYF
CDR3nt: TGTGCCAGCTCAACTAGCGGGGCTTTCACAGATACGCAGTATTTT

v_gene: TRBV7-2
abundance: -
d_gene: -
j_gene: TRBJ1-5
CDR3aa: CASSVTGPRNQPQHF
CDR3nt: TGTGCCAGCAGTGTTACAGGGCCGCGCAATCAGCCCCAGCATTTT

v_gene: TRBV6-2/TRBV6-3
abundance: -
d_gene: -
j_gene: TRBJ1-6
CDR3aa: CASSRDSPLHF
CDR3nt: TGTGCCAGCAGTCGAGATTCACCCCTCCACTTT

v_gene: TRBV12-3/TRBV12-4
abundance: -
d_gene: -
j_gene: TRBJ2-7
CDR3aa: CASSAAYEQYF
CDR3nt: TGTGCCAGCAGTGCCGCCTACGAGCAGTACTTC

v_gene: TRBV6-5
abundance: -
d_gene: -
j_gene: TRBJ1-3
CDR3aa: CASSQGPSDTIYF
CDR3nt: TGTGCCAGCAGCCAGGGGCCTTCCGACACCATATATTTT

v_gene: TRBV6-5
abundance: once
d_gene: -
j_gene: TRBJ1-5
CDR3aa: CASSYSGQPQHF
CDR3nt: TGTGCCAGCAGTTACTCGGGGCAGCCCCAGCATTTT

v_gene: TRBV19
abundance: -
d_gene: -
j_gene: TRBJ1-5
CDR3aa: CASGVGVAQPQHF
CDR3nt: TGTGCCAGTGGGGTCGGCGTAGCTCAGCCCCAGCATTTT

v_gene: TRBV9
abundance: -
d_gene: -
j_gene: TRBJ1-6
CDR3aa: CASSVRVSNSPLHF
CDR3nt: TGTGCCAGCAGCGTCAGAGTCTCTAATTCACCCCTCCACTTT

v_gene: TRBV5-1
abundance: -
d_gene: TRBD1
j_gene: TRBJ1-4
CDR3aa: CASSLDLRDSVSTNEKLFF
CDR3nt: TGCGCCAGCAGCTTGGACCTCCGGGACAGCGTATCAACTAATGAAAAACTGTTTTTT